This TCR beta chain derives from a study of cytomegalovirus exposure and HLA in healthy donors. This CDR3 has 14 residues. The V and J ends lost 8 bases and 0 bases respectively, with 13 bases between them. The germline V gene has CDR1 MNHEY and CDR2 SMNVEV (reference sequence). It was with 60 Vbeta and 13 Jbeta primers that the PCR ran. TCRdb keeps only in-frame clones here, not all; method: immunoSEQ multiplex PCR. The sample has roughly 150,000 clones; roughly 83% are singletons. This clone was detected a few times. The sample taken for sequencing was PBMCs. The receptor was isolated from a man younger than 45 in good health and CMV-seronegative. The chain is built from TRBV27 and TRBJ1-1, with D possibly matching TRBD1 (5 bases). CDR3 bases: TGTGCCAGCCGGGGGAACCGGATGAACACTGAAGCTTTCTTT. This sequence encodes CASRGNRMNTEAFF.